The 7 T cell receptor beta chains below were found in one sample sequenced in a study of regulatory T cells in long-lasting Graves disease. Time point reported: newly diagnosed GD, antithyroid drugs for less than 3 months. RNA isolated from PBMCs was used to make the TCR library. iRepertoire HTBI primers and Arm-PCR of CDR3 regions built TCR beta libraries. TCRdb reprocessed the multiplex PCR reads with MiXCR, giving one entry per CDR3 protein. This table has 400,000 to 650,000 distinct CDR3 sequences, about 16% appearing once. The sample also formed part of further work on T cells in Graves' hyperthyroidism and ophthalmopathy.

The input for sequencing was peripheral blood mononuclear cells (PBMCs), taken at new diagnosis, from a patient treated with antithyroid drugs. The receptors originated from a woman aged 35-60 years with Graves disease.

The table lists this clonotype with many counts. The junction does not match germline at one end; this may be a read error. The chain links TRBV27 to TRBJ1-1; no definite D call. The CDR3 runs 15 residues. CDR1 and CDR2 (germline): MNHEY, SMNVEV (reference sequence). CDR3 DNA: TGTGCCAGCAGTATATCCATGGAGCGGAACACTGAAGCTTTCTTT. Amino acid sequence: CASSISMERNTEAFF.

This clonotype was seen repeatedly, ten times or more. The chain links TRBV12-3 or TRBV12-4 to TRBJ2-1; D possibly corresponds to TRBD1 (5 bases). The CDR3 has 12 residues. V was pared by 6 bases and J by 6 bases, with 9 bases between. The CDR3, as DNA: TGTGCCAGCAGCTTTACAGGCAATGAGCAGTTCTTC. The encoded protein is CASSFTGNEQFF.

This clonotype was seen at least ten times. V usage is TRBV28 and J usage is TRBJ1-2; no firm D call. The CDR3 has 12 amino acids. V was pared by 3 bases and J by 1 base, with 3 bases between. The germline V gene has CDR1 MDHEN and CDR2 SYDVKM. The CDR3 here is CASSFGNYGYTF. The CDR3 nucleotides are TGTGCCAGCAGTTTTGGTAACTATGGCTACACCTTC.

CDR3 residues: CASSPNRGRSYEQYF. The DNA of the CDR3 is TGCGCCAGCAGCCCAAACAGGGGTAGGTCCTACGAGCAGTACTTC. This rearrangement joins TRBV4-1 to TRBJ2-7, with 7 positions matching TRBD1. Losses at the gene ends were 4 bases for V and 1 base for J; bases not matched to a gene: 7. Germline V CDR1 and CDR2: MGHRA, YSYEKL. The CDR3 runs 15 residues.

This clonotype has ten or more counts. The V and J genes are TRBV3-1 and TRBJ1-4; no clear D. This CDR3 spans 15 amino acids. The germline V and J ends were trimmed by 4 bases and 3 bases, with 12 bases remaining between them. The germline CDR1 and CDR2 sequences are LGHDT and YNNKEL (reference sequence). The DNA for the CDR3 is TGTGCCAGCAGCCTTGGAGCGTCGGCTAATGAAAAACTGTTTTTT. Its protein is CASSLGASANEKLFF.

V usage is TRBV5-8 and J usage is TRBJ1-1, with a tentative D call TRBD1 (6 bases). With 4 bases removed from V and 4 bases from J, the gap between germline ends came to 17 bases. The CDR3 runs 15 residues. Germline V gives CDR1 SGHTS, CDR2 YDEGEE. CDR3 DNA: TGTGCCAGCAGCCTGCAAGGGGGGGTTGGCACTGAAGCTTTCTTT. Its translation: CASSLQGGVGTEAFF.

The chain uses TRBV5-1 and TRBJ2-3, with a possible D match to TRBD2 (6 bases). Between the trimmed V and J ends, which lost 0 bases and 3 bases, there was a span of 14 bases. The CDR3 covers 16 residues. Germline CDR1 and CDR2: SGHRS and YFSETQ. The CDR3 spells CASSLAVSGRTDTQYF. For the CDR3, the DNA is TGCGCCAGCAGCTTGGCCGTATCAGGGAGGACAGATACGCAGTATTTT.